A selection of T cell receptor beta chains follows, all from one sample in a study of Ad26.COV2.S vaccination and SARS-CoV-2 variants. Using immunoSEQ multiplex PCR, the repertoire was profiled, and TCRdb retains in-frame clones only, with some absent. The data hold 300,000 to 500,000 clones, with about 85% observed a single time. The source was peripheral blood, collected in a trial of Ad26.COV2.S vaccine versus placebo. These receptors were obtained from a person between 18 and 65 years old who received the Ad26.COV2.S COVID-19 vaccine or a placebo. CDR3s include the opening cysteine and the closing phenylalanine or tryptophan. The order of the fields is J gene, V gene, D gene, clone size, CDR3 length, CDR3 protein, CDR3 DNA. The D gene is left open where the match is weak. Size tells how often a clone was seen (once, few, many) or the class of an expanded clone, and some rows leave it out.

TRBJ1-2 TRBV28 - - 14 CASSFENRQGGYTF TGTGCCAGCAGTTTCGAGAACAGGCAAGGAGGCTACACCTTC
TRBJ2-2 TRBV6-5 - - 13 CASSYSFTGELFF TGTGCCAGCAGTTACTCTTTCACCGGGGAGCTGTTTTTT
TRBJ2-7 TRBV6-5 TRBD1 - 14 CASKKGGSSPEQYF TGTGCCAGCAAAAAAGGGGGCTCCTCCCCCGAGCAGTACTTC
TRBJ1-6 TRBV6-5 - - 15 CASSSGEGGNSPLHF TGTGCCAGCAGCTCGGGTGAGGGCGGAAATTCACCCCTCCACTTT
TRBJ2-3 TRBV10-1 - - 16 CASSGTRTAYTDTQYF TGCGCCAGCAGTGGAACTCGGACAGCCTACACAGATACGCAGTATTTT
TRBJ1-2 TRBV19 - - 16 CASSIDPGRASYGYTF TGTGCCAGTAGTATAGATCCGGGCAGGGCATCCTATGGCTACACCTTC
TRBJ1-6 TRBV30 - - 15 CAWSAKQGPRSPLHF TGTGCCTGGAGCGCCAAGCAGGGTCCGAGGTCACCCCTCCACTTT
TRBJ1-2 TRBV7-7 - few 16 CASSLVHGGTTYGYTF TGTGCTAGCAGCTTAGTTCATGGGGGGACAACCTATGGCTACACCTTC
TRBJ1-2 TRBV6-5 TRBD1 - 14 CASSLVTGHYGYTF TGTGCCAGCAGTTTAGTGACAGGGCACTATGGCTACACCTTC
TRBJ1-1 TRBV19 - - 13 CASSMVSSTEAFF TGTGCCAGTAGTATGGTCTCGAGCACTGAAGCTTTCTTT
TRBJ1-2 TRBV27 TRBD1 - 16 CASSFRPGQGSSGYTF TGTGCCAGCAGTTTCCGCCCTGGACAGGGAAGTAGCGGCTACACCTTC
TRBJ1-4 TRBV6-6 - - 13 CASSTVSNEKLFF TGTGCCAGCAGTACCGTCAGTAATGAAAAACTGTTTTTT
TRBJ1-5 TRBV18 - - 14 CASSRVYSNQPQHF TGTGCCAGCTCCCGCGTGTATAGCAATCAGCCCCAGCATTTT
TRBJ2-7 TRBV3-1/TRBV3-2 - - 15 CASSQVSGAGIEQYF TGTGCCAGCAGCCAAGTTTCCGGGGCCGGTATCGAGCAGTACTTC
TRBJ2-1 TRBV2 TRBD1 - 16 CASSDFRDRENNEQFF TGTGCCAGCAGTGATTTTCGGGACAGGGAGAACAATGAGCAGTTCTTC
TRBJ1-1 TRBV5-1 TRBD1 - 12 CASRRQGDEAFF TGCGCCAGCAGGAGACAGGGGGATGAAGCTTTCTTT
TRBJ1-4 TRBV5-6 - - 12 CASSLTGLELFF TGTGCCAGCAGCTTGACAGGCCTGGAACTGTTTTTT
TRBJ1-2 TRBV19 - - 13 CASSIGGAYGYTF TGTGCCAGTAGTATCGGGGGAGCCTATGGCTACACCTTC
TRBJ2-3 TRBV12-5 - few 13 CASGSRFTDTQYF TGTGCTAGTGGTTCCCGGTTCACAGATACGCAGTATTTT
TRBJ1-1 TRBV3-1/TRBV3-2 - - 15 CASSQDTISGTEAFF TGTGCCAGCAGCCAAGATACCATCTCTGGCACTGAAGCTTTCTTT
TRBJ1-4 TRBV27 - - 16 CASSLSLGAYGEKLFF TGTGCCAGCAGTTTATCGCTCGGGGCCTATGGGGAAAAACTGTTTTTT
TRBJ2-1 TRBV3-1/TRBV3-2 TRBD2 - 15 CASSQVPSGAGEQFF TGTGCCAGCAGCCAAGTACCTAGCGGGGCAGGGGAGCAGTTCTTC
TRBJ2-3 TRBV7-9 TRBD2 - 14 CASSENWGGNTQYF TGTGCCAGCAGCGAAAATTGGGGGGGAAATACGCAGTATTTT
TRBJ2-1 TRBV2 TRBD1 - 15 CASARRTGGLEEQFF TGTGCCAGCGCACGCAGGACAGGGGGCCTGGAAGAGCAGTTCTTC
TRBJ1-2 TRBV6-5 TRBD1 - 12 CASSRDRVGYTF TGTGCCAGCAGTCGAGACAGGGTTGGCTACACCTTC
TRBJ2-5 TRBV5-4 TRBD2 - 14 CASSQSGGRETQYF TGTGCCAGCAGCCAGAGCGGGGGGAGAGAGACCCAGTACTTC
TRBJ2-7 TRBV5-1 - - 14 CASSFGLPSYEQYF TGCGCCAGCAGTTTCGGACTACCGTCCTACGAGCAGTACTTC
TRBJ1-4 TRBV18 - - 14 CASSPPRGSEKLFF TGTGCCAGCTCACCCCCAAGAGGGAGCGAAAAACTGTTTTTT
TRBJ1-2 TRBV4-1 TRBD1 once 14 CASSQSGTAYGYTF TGCGCCAGCAGCCAATCCGGGACAGCCTATGGCTACACCTTC
TRBJ1-2 TRBV5-4 - few 12 CASSLDQIGYTF TGTGCCAGCAGCCTAGATCAAATCGGCTACACCTTC
TRBJ2-3 TRBV6-2/TRBV6-3 - once 13 CASSYSRGDTQYF TGTGCCAGCAGTTACTCGAGGGGAGATACGCAGTATTTT
TRBJ2-3 TRBV29-1 TRBD1 once 13 CSGGQGETDTQYF TGCAGCGGGGGGCAGGGGGAAACAGATACGCAGTATTTT
TRBJ2-1 TRBV11-3 TRBD2 - 15 CASSLNGGELNEQFF TGTGCCAGCAGCTTAAACGGGGGGGAATTGAATGAGCAGTTCTTC
TRBJ1-2 TRBV29-1 - - 11 CSVETGRGYTF TGCAGCGTTGAGACGGGACGTGGCTACACCTTC
TRBJ2-1 TRBV4-3 TRBD1 - 16 CASSQQTRDRGNEQFF TGCGCCAGCAGCCAACAAACTCGGGACAGGGGGAATGAGCAGTTCTTC
TRBJ2-6 TRBV7-6 - - 17 CASSNRTASSGANVLTF TGTGCCAGCAGCAACCGAACAGCAAGCTCTGGGGCCAACGTCCTGACTTTC
TRBJ1-6 TRBV30 - - 13 CAWSVLTGAALHF TGTGCCTGGAGTGTACTAACGGGGGCAGCCCTCCACTTT
TRBJ1-2 TRBV2 - - 15 CASSVGAVTNYGYTF TGTGCCAGCAGTGTCGGGGCAGTCACTAACTATGGCTACACCTTC
TRBJ1-6 TRBV13 TRBD1 - 16 CASSFGTAKERSPLHF TGTGCCAGCAGCTTCGGGACAGCCAAGGAACGTTCACCCCTCCACTTT
TRBJ1-1 TRBV7-6 - - 12 CASSLMRAEAFF TGTGCCAGCAGCTTAATGAGGGCTGAAGCTTTCTTT
TRBJ1-3 TRBV12-5 - - 11 CASGLGRTIYF TGTGCTAGTGGTTTGGGTCGCACCATATATTTT
TRBJ1-1 TRBV5-4 - - 14 CASSWRGGNTEAFF TGTGCCAGCAGCTGGAGGGGAGGGAACACTGAAGCTTTCTTT
TRBJ1-4 TRBV19 - - 14 CASSISGPNEKLFF TGTGCCAGTAGTATATCGGGACCTAATGAAAAACTGTTTTTT
TRBJ2-1 TRBV9 TRBD2 - 14 CASSVGGLAGEQFF TGTGCCAGCAGCGTGGGGGGACTAGCCGGTGAGCAGTTCTTC
TRBJ1-3 TRBV6-2/TRBV6-3 TRBD1 - 17 CASSPQTGVPTGNTIYF TGTGCCAGCAGCCCGCAGACAGGGGTTCCTACTGGAAACACCATATATTTT
TRBJ2-3 TRBV29-1 - once 16 CSVEDEGGAGTDTQYF TGCAGCGTTGAAGATGAGGGGGGCGCGGGCACAGATACGCAGTATTTT
TRBJ1-1 TRBV19 - - 13 CASSIDRWTEAFF TGTGCCAGTAGTATCGACAGATGGACTGAAGCTTTCTTT
TRBJ1-1 TRBV2 - once 14 CASSERGGKTEAFF TGTGCCAGCAGTGAAAGGGGGGGGAAGACTGAAGCTTTCTTT
TRBJ1-2 TRBV27 - - 14 CASRRDSSRDGYTF TGTGCCAGCAGACGCGACAGCTCCAGGGATGGCTACACCTTC
TRBJ1-2 TRBV11-3 - once 16 CASSPPVDKGAYGYTF TGTGCCAGCAGTCCCCCGGTGGATAAGGGAGCCTATGGCTACACCTTC
TRBJ1-2 TRBV27 - - 13 CASSFSPNYGYTF TGTGCCAGCAGTTTTTCCCCGAACTATGGCTACACCTTC
TRBJ2-5 TRBV25-1 TRBD1 - 12 CASRDRVETQYF TGTGCCAGCAGAGACAGGGTTGAGACCCAGTACTTC